This note documents a single TCR beta chain sequence. The entry originates in a study of cytomegalovirus exposure and HLA in healthy donors. 13 Jbeta primers and 60 Vbeta primers were used for the PCR. Sequencing used immunoSEQ multiplex PCR; TCRdb keeps in-frame clones, though not all of them. The sample has 90,000 to 120,000 clones; over 70% are singletons. This clonotype originated in a young man in good health and CMV-seronegative. Sequencing was done on a sample of PBMCs.

Written as DNA, the CDR3 is TGTGCCAGCAGCCCCGGGACAGGCTACACCTTC. Translated, it gives CASSPGTGYTF. This chain uses TRBV11-2 with TRBJ1-2; a possible D gene is TRBD1 (6 bases). This CDR3 region has 11 residues. CDR1 SGHAT and CDR2 FQNNGV come from the germline V gene. The V end lost 5 bases, the J end lost 8 bases, and 9 bases lay between the germline ends.